What follows is one TCR beta chain and its context. Its specificity is not known. Original processing methods: ImmunoSEQ junction-only sequences lacked quality scores, so their filtering differed. Produced via immunoSEQ multiplex PCR; TCRdb's table is partial and in-frame only. The V and J calls and clone size come from that table; D and trimming were worked out from the DNA. The sample includes about a million clones, 77% of them seen just once. These data belong to a study of shared clonotypes between healthy human individuals. Points from the study as a whole: It was the few donors that limited the genetic and exposure-history diversity represented. Sequencing depth was a factor that was expected to affect clonotype sharing among donors. Richness estimates generally favored naive over memory subsets.

Germline CDR1 is LGHNA and CDR2 is YSLEER. CDR3 size: 18 residues. With 4 bases removed from V and 0 bases from J, the gap between germline ends came to 18 bases. V and J are TRBV4-3 and TRBJ1-4; TRBD1 is a possible D gene (5 bases). The sample comprised memory CD4+ T cells from PBMCs. Subset in this sample: CD45RA-negative fraction. The TCR comes from a man younger than 35 in good health. Some clones in this sample may be carry-over from other donors' samples. The DNA for the CDR3 is TGCGCCAGCAGCCCATTCCGGGGCGCCGAGGCAACTAATGAAAAACTGTTTTTT. It is translated as CASSPFRGAEATNEKLFF.